The source of this T cell receptor (beta chain) is a study of identifying expanded T cells in peripheral blood. V shed 6 bases and J 8 bases; nucleotides not matched to a gene: 9. CDR1 is SQVTM and CDR2 is ANQGSEA in the germline V gene. The CDR3 runs to 12 residues. The table came from immunoSEQ multiplex PCR; TCRdb's copy has only in-frame clones and leaves some out. The sample shows approximately 92,000 clones, 70% to 90% of them seen only once. The sequencing sample was made of blood. The source of this sequence is a person aged 18 to 75 in good health. The chain links TRBV29-1 to TRBJ1-2; 7 nucleotides line up with TRBD1. CDR3 DNA sequence: TGCAGCGTGGAGACAGGGTCGGACGGCTACACCTTC. As protein: CSVETGSDGYTF.